A selection of T cell receptor beta chains follows, all from one sample in a study of cytomegalovirus exposure and HLA in healthy donors. Produced via immunoSEQ multiplex PCR; TCRdb's table is partial and in-frame only. The table shows approximately 97,000 clones, with roughly 95% occurring only once. Sequencing was carried out using PBMCs. These receptors were obtained from a woman in her late teens or twenties in good health and CMV-seronegative. CDR3s include the opening cysteine and the closing phenylalanine or tryptophan. Each record gives: V gene, J gene, clone size, D gene, CDR3 DNA, CDR3 protein. D genes are given only for firm matches. Clone size is shown for a subset of rows, as once, few, many or a class of expanded clone.

>TRBV5-1|TRBJ2-5|-|-
TGCGCCAGCAGCCCAGGCACCTGGACAGAAGAGACCCAGTACTTC
CASSPGTWTEETQYF
>TRBV9|TRBJ1-3|-|-
TGTGCCAGCAGGGGGGGGACATCCTCTGGAAACACCATATATTTT
CASRGGTSSGNTIYF
>TRBV4-2|TRBJ1-1|-|-
TGTGCCAGCAGCCAAGTGCAGGGTATCGGCACTGAAGCTTTCTTT
CASSQVQGIGTEAFF
>TRBV18|TRBJ2-7|few|TRBD1
TGTGCCAGCTCACCAAACAGGGGTATGGACGAGCAGTACTTC
CASSPNRGMDEQYF
>TRBV6-5|TRBJ1-4|-|TRBD1
TGTGCCAGCAGCCTACAGGGGGGTGGTGAAAAACTGTTTTTT
CASSLQGGGEKLFF
>TRBV4-1|TRBJ2-7|-|TRBD2
TGCGCCAGCAGCCAAGGGACTAGCAGACGCGAGCAGTACTTC
CASSQGTSRREQYF
>TRBV30|TRBJ1-2|-|-
TGTGCCTGGAGGTCAGAAGGGGAAGGGTTCGGCTACACCTTC
CAWRSEGEGFGYTF
>TRBV12-5|TRBJ1-1|-|-
TGTGCTAGTGGTTTGGGGACAGTGAACACTGAAGCTTTCTTT
CASGLGTVNTEAFF
>TRBV6-5|TRBJ2-7|-|TRBD1
TGTGCCAGCAGTTACTCCGGGCAGGGGGTTAACTACGAGCAGTACTTC
CASSYSGQGVNYEQYF
>TRBV5-1|TRBJ1-1|-|-
TGCGCCAGCAGCTTGGATCTTAATACCGGGGGGGTGAACACTGAAGCTTTCTTT
CASSLDLNTGGVNTEAFF
>TRBV5-6|TRBJ1-1|-|-
TGTGCCAGCAGCTTGGGTGGGTCGGGCACTGAAGCTTTCTTT
CASSLGGSGTEAFF
>TRBV7-8|TRBJ2-1|-|-
TGTGCCAGCAGCCCCCGTGTTAGCGGCGAACTCAATGAGCAGTTCTTC
CASSPRVSGELNEQFF
>TRBV19|TRBJ1-2|-|-
TGTGCCAGTATGGGACCCCTACAGGGACCTAACTATGGCTACACCTTC
CASMGPLQGPNYGYTF
>TRBV5-1|TRBJ2-7|-|-
TGCGCCAGCAGCTCGACATCTAAATCCTCCTACGAGCAGTACTTC
CASSSTSKSSYEQYF
>TRBV5-8|TRBJ1-1|-|TRBD1
TGTGCCAGCAGCAGGAACAGGGGGGCTAGTCAGACTGAAGCTTTCTTT
CASSRNRGASQTEAFF
>TRBV7-2|TRBJ2-7|-|-
TGTGCCAGCAGCTTAGTTACCTACGAGCAGTACTTC
CASSLVTYEQYF
>TRBV5-4|TRBJ1-2|-|-
TGTGCCAGCAGCTCGGGGGGGGCGGGAGACGGCTACACCTTC
CASSSGGAGDGYTF
>TRBV4-3|TRBJ2-7|-|TRBD2
TGCGCCAGCAGCCCAGGATGGCGGGGGTCCTACGAGCAGTACTTC
CASSPGWRGSYEQYF
>TRBV10-3|TRBJ2-1|-|TRBD2
TGTGCCATCAGTGCTGCGGGAGGGCCCGCTGAGCAGTTCTTC
CAISAAGGPAEQFF
>TRBV7-8|TRBJ2-7|-|TRBD2
TGTGCCAGCAGTTATAAGGCATCCGGGACTAGCGGGAGCGAGCAGTACTTC
CASSYKASGTSGSEQYF
>TRBV6-1|TRBJ2-1|-|-
TGTGCCAGCAGTGAAGCGTGGGGACTCGTAGGAATCTACAATGAGCAGTTCTTC
CASSEAWGLVGIYNEQFF
>TRBV10-3|TRBJ2-3|-|TRBD2
TGTGCCATCAGTGGACCGGGACTAGCGGGGTCGGATACGCAGTATTTT
CAISGPGLAGSDTQYF
>TRBV6-1|TRBJ1-3|-|-
TGTGCAAGCCAATTCTCTGGAAACACCATATATTTT
CASQFSGNTIYF
>TRBV5-6|TRBJ2-7|-|-
TGTGCCAGCAGCTTACGATACCAGGCCTACGAGCAGTACTTC
CASSLRYQAYEQYF
>TRBV7-9|TRBJ2-3|-|TRBD1
TGTGCCAGCAGCCTGCCGGGACAGGTGGCCTATCCGCAGTATTTT
CASSLPGQVAYPQYF
>TRBV29-1|TRBJ2-1|-|TRBD2
TGCAGCGTTGAAGAGGGACTAGCGGGAGGCAATGAGCAGTTCTTC
CSVEEGLAGGNEQFF
>TRBV7-8|TRBJ2-1|-|-
TGTGCCAGCAGCGCGACAGTATCCTCCTACAATGAGCAGTTCTTC
CASSATVSSYNEQFF
>TRBV5-1|TRBJ2-5|-|-
TGCGCCAGCAGCGAGGTAGTGGCAGTCCAAGAGACCCAGTACTTC
CASSEVVAVQETQYF
>TRBV27|TRBJ2-1|once|-
TGTGCCAGCAGTTTGGCAGCGGGCAATGAGCAGTTCTTC
CASSLAAGNEQFF
>TRBV28|TRBJ1-1|-|-
TGTGCCAGCAGTTTATCGGACAGAAAACACACTGAAGCTTTCTTT
CASSLSDRKHTEAFF
>TRBV5-1|TRBJ1-4|-|-
TGCGCCAGCAGCACGGGAGGGACACGGGATCAACTGTTTTTT
CASSTGGTRDQLFF
>TRBV4-3|TRBJ1-5|-|-
TGCGCCAGCAGCCAAGATCTCTACACCCAAGGAGGCCAGCCCCAGCATTTT
CASSQDLYTQGGQPQHF
>TRBV2|TRBJ1-1|-|-
TGTGCCAGCAGGGCGGTTGAAGCTTTCTTT
CASRAVEAFF
>TRBV5-1|TRBJ2-2|-|TRBD2
TGCGCCAGCATCTCTCTGTCTAGCGGTACCGGGGAGCTGTTTTTT
CASISLSSGTGELFF
>TRBV29-1|TRBJ2-7|-|-
TGCAGCGCCCTGGGACAAAGGGTCGGCGAGCAGTACTTC
CSALGQRVGEQYF
>TRBV18|TRBJ1-1|-|-
TGTGCCAGCTCACCACAGGAGCCCCGGGGGGGCACTGAAGCTTTCTTT
CASSPQEPRGGTEAFF
>TRBV4-3|TRBJ1-2|-|-
TGCGCCAGCAGCCAAGATCTGGCAACTAACTATGGCTACACCTTC
CASSQDLATNYGYTF
>TRBV27|TRBJ1-2|once|-
TGTGCCAGCAGACCGGGCGGGGGCAGGGTGACCTATGGCTACACCTTC
CASRPGGGRVTYGYTF
>TRBV27|TRBJ2-3|-|TRBD2
TGTGCCAGCAGTTTCCGAGTACCGGGACTAGCGGGAGCGACAGATACGCAGTATTTT
CASSFRVPGLAGATDTQYF
>TRBV15|TRBJ2-3|-|-
TGTGCCACCCACAGGGCAGATACGCAGTATTTT
CATHRADTQYF
>TRBV5-1|TRBJ2-7|-|-
TGCGCCAGCAGCCCTGGTCTAGGCTCCTACGAGCAGTACTTC
CASSPGLGSYEQYF
>TRBV28|TRBJ1-4|-|-
TGTGCCAGCGCCCGAGGGTCGGGCCATAATGAAAAACTGTTTTTT
CASARGSGHNEKLFF
>TRBV9|TRBJ2-1|-|TRBD2
TGTGCCAGCAGCGTAGGACTAGCGGGAGGCGGTGAGCAGTTCTTC
CASSVGLAGGGEQFF
>TRBV19|TRBJ1-2|-|-
TGTGCCAGTTACAGACAGAACTATGGCTACACCTTC
CASYRQNYGYTF
>TRBV18|TRBJ1-2|-|-
TGTGCCAGCACGCAGTCCGCGGCGGGAGGCTACACCTTC
CASTQSAAGGYTF
>TRBV4-2|TRBJ2-7|-|TRBD2
TGTGCCAGCCGGGTTTACGGGACTAGCCGCCACGAGCAGTACTTC
CASRVYGTSRHEQYF
>TRBV18|TRBJ2-7|-|-
TGTGCCAGCTCACCACGCGTAGACTCCTACGAGCAGTACTTC
CASSPRVDSYEQYF
>TRBV5-1|TRBJ2-7|-|-
TGCGCCAGCAGCCTGGCTGGGACTCCTGCCTCCTACGAGCAGTACTTC
CASSLAGTPASYEQYF
>TRBV2|TRBJ2-3|-|TRBD2
TGTGCCAGCAGACCTAGCGGCCTAGATACGCAGTATTTT
CASRPSGLDTQYF
>TRBV7-3|TRBJ2-1|-|-
TGTGCCAGCAGCTTTGACAGCTCCACCTACAATGAGCAGTTCTTC
CASSFDSSTYNEQFF